This is a list of T cell receptor beta chains from one sample in a study of blood T cell repertoires in COVID-19. Assay: immunoSEQ multiplex PCR; the TCRdb copy retains only in-frame clones and omits some. The data show roughly 100,000 clones, roughly 80% seen once. Sequencing was performed on peripheral blood. The receptors here all came from an older woman with acute or convalescent COVID-19. CDR3s include the opening cysteine and the closing phenylalanine or tryptophan. The D gene is left open where the match is weak. Expanded clones get a size class; other rows say once, few or many, or leave the size out.

. | TRBJ2-3 | TRBV2 | TRBD1 | CASSVSGGVDTQYF | TGTGCCAGCAGTGTGTCAGGGGGCGTAGATACGCAGTATTTT
. | TRBJ1-2 | TRBV19 | . | CASHPPSQGHYGYTF | TGTGCCAGCCACCCCCCATCGCAGGGGCACTATGGCTACACCTTC
. | TRBJ2-7 | TRBV5-1 | . | CASSLGQNDYEQYF | TGCGCCAGCAGCTTGGGACAGAACGACTACGAGCAGTACTTC
. | TRBJ1-2 | TRBV6-5 | . | CASSTRRGSGYTF | TGTGCCAGCTCCACTCGGAGGGGCTCGGGCTACACCTTC
. | TRBJ2-1 | TRBV5-6 | . | CASSLARGTYYNEQFF | TGTGCCAGCAGCTTAGCACGGGGGACCTACTACAATGAGCAGTTCTTC
. | TRBJ2-4 | TRBV18 | TRBD2 | CASSPGQREGNIQYF | TGTGCCAGCTCACCCGGCCAGCGGGAGGGAAACATTCAGTACTTC
. | TRBJ1-2 | TRBV7-9 | . | CASSLGRLGYGYTF | TGTGCCAGCAGCTTAGGCAGGCTGGGCTATGGCTACACCTTC
. | TRBJ1-5 | TRBV2 | . | CASSGEAGNQPQHF | TGTGCCAGCAGTGGGGAAGCGGGGAATCAGCCCCAGCATTTT
once | TRBJ2-7 | TRBV5-4 | TRBD1 | CASSLGTGEWKEQYF | TGTGCCAGCAGCTTAGGGACAGGGGAGTGGAAAGAGCAGTACTTC
. | TRBJ2-1 | TRBV10-2 | TRBD2 | CASSESLGLAGAGNEQFF | TGCGCCAGCAGTGAGTCGTTAGGGCTAGCGGGAGCGGGTAATGAGCAGTTCTTC
. | TRBJ2-1 | TRBV29-1 | . | CSAGGGNEQFF | TGCAGCGCAGGGGGGGGCAATGAGCAGTTCTTC
. | TRBJ2-5 | TRBV5-1 | . | CASREQGDETQYF | TGCGCCAGCAGAGAACAGGGAGACGAGACCCAGTACTTC
. | TRBJ1-1 | TRBV7-2 | . | CASSPDSTNTEAFF | TGTGCCAGCAGTCCGGACAGCACGAACACTGAAGCTTTCTTT
. | TRBJ1-5 | TRBV19 | . | CASSRGYSNQPQHF | TGTGCCAGTAGTCGGGGGTATAGCAATCAGCCCCAGCATTTT
. | TRBJ1-1 | TRBV19 | TRBD1 | CASRHSGTGFTEAFF | TGTGCCAGTAGGCACTCCGGGACAGGATTCACTGAAGCTTTCTTT
. | TRBJ1-2 | TRBV6-1 | . | CALRRGGSFDGYTF | TGTGCCCTAAGGAGAGGGGGTTCGTTCGATGGCTACACCTTC
. | TRBJ1-3 | TRBV6-1 | . | CASSESGSSGNTIYF | TGTGCCAGCAGTGAAAGCGGGAGCTCTGGAAACACCATATATTTT
. | TRBJ2-5 | TRBV7-2 | . | CASSLQTEETQYF | TGTGCCAGCAGCTTACAGACAGAAGAGACCCAGTACTTC
once | TRBJ2-7 | TRBV6-1 | TRBD1 | CASSEGTGPYEQYF | TGTGCCAGCAGTGAAGGGACAGGGCCCTACGAGCAGTACTTC
. | TRBJ2-3 | TRBV2 | . | CASTQTTAPTQYF | TGTGCCAGCACTCAAACTACGGCGCCTACGCAGTATTTT
. | TRBJ1-5 | TRBV19 | . | CASSIRSTRVVENQPQHF | TGTGCCAGTAGTATTCGTTCTACCCGAGTGGTGGAGAATCAGCCCCAGCATTTT
. | TRBJ1-4 | TRBV19 | TRBD1 | CATGTDNEKLFF | TGTGCCACCGGGACAGATAATGAAAAACTGTTTTTT
. | TRBJ1-2 | TRBV14 | TRBD1 | CASSRDREVAGYTF | TGTGCCAGCAGCCGAGACAGGGAAGTAGCTGGCTACACCTTC
. | TRBJ2-2 | TRBV9 | TRBD2 | CASSAELGTTYTGELFF | TGTGCCAGCAGCGCGGAACTCGGGACTACCTACACCGGGGAGCTGTTTTTT
. | TRBJ1-5 | TRBV6-6 | . | CASSYPEGQHF | TGTGCCAGCAGTTACCCGGAGGGGCAGCATTTT
. | TRBJ1-2 | TRBV5-1 | . | CASSPSPGESGYTF | TGCGCCAGCAGCCCCTCCCCCGGGGAATCTGGCTACACCTTC
. | TRBJ1-6 | TRBV3-1/TRBV3-2 | TRBD1 | CASSLGQGGYSPLHF | TGTGCCAGCAGCCTCGGACAGGGGGGTTATTCACCCCTCCACTTT
. | TRBJ2-1 | TRBV30 | TRBD2 | CAWRNREGLNEQFF | TGTGCCTGGAGGAATCGGGAGGGCCTCAATGAGCAGTTCTTC
. | TRBJ1-1 | TRBV19 | . | CASRAGDTSGSTEAFF | TGTGCCAGTAGGGCCGGGGACACCTCGGGGTCTACTGAAGCTTTCTTT
. | TRBJ2-5 | TRBV11-2 | TRBD1 | CASSFGTGETQYF | TGTGCCAGCAGCTTTGGGACAGGAGAGACCCAGTACTTC
. | TRBJ2-1 | TRBV19 | TRBD2 | CASSVEAGGDEQFF | TGTGCCAGTAGTGTTGAGGCTGGGGGGGATGAGCAGTTCTTC
. | TRBJ2-3 | TRBV28 | . | CASSFVGLIRGLDTQYF | TGTGCCAGCAGTTTCGTCGGACTAATCCGAGGGTTAGATACGCAGTATTTT
. | TRBJ2-2 | TRBV5-1 | . | CATLEGGSGTGELFF | TGCGCCACCCTAGAGGGTGGTTCCGGCACCGGGGAGCTGTTTTTT
. | TRBJ1-5 | TRBV19 | TRBD1 | CASSINRGGRNQPQHF | TGTGCCAGTAGTATTAACAGGGGGGGAAGGAATCAGCCCCAGCATTTT
. | TRBJ1-3 | TRBV11-3 | . | CASSFGTGEGNTIYF | TGTGCCAGCAGCTTCGGCACAGGAGAGGGAAACACCATATATTTT
once | TRBJ2-2 | TRBV7-8 | TRBD2 | CASSLVGLAGGRGTGELFF | TGTGCCAGCAGCTTAGTCGGGCTAGCGGGAGGCCGGGGCACCGGGGAGCTGTTTTTT
. | TRBJ2-5 | TRBV2 | . | CASSGDPGETQYF | TGTGCCAGCAGTGGTGATCCGGGGGAGACCCAGTACTTC
many | TRBJ2-2 | TRBV7-9 | . | CASSSQETGELFF | TGTGCCAGCAGCTCACAGGAAACCGGGGAGCTGTTTTTT
. | TRBJ2-1 | TRBV5-1 | TRBD2 | CASSLASGRNGNEQFF | TGCGCCAGCAGCTTGGCTAGCGGGAGGAACGGCAATGAGCAGTTCTTC
. | TRBJ2-2 | TRBV28 | . | CASSTFRGVSTGELFF | TGTGCCAGCAGTACCTTCAGAGGTGTTAGCACCGGGGAGCTGTTTTTT
once | TRBJ1-3 | TRBV3-1/TRBV3-2 | . | CASSQIGSGNTIYF | TGTGCCAGCAGCCAGATCGGCTCTGGAAACACCATATATTTT
. | TRBJ2-3 | TRBV27 | . | CASSSEQAYTDTQYF | TGTGCCAGCAGTTCGGAACAGGCCTACACAGATACGCAGTATTTT
. | TRBJ2-1 | TRBV3-1/TRBV3-2 | . | CASSRGDSNNEQFF | TGTGCCAGCAGCCGTGGGGACTCCAACAATGAGCAGTTCTTC
. | TRBJ2-5 | TRBV7-2 | TRBD1 | CASSLGGQGAETQYF | TGTGCCAGCAGCTTAGGAGGACAGGGGGCAGAGACCCAGTACTTC
. | TRBJ2-5 | TRBV27 | . | CASSLSRSRETQYF | TGTGCCAGCAGTTTATCCCGGTCCCGGGAGACCCAGTACTTC
. | TRBJ2-1 | TRBV7-9 | TRBD2 | CASSLSRTSGNDEQFF | TGTGCCAGCAGCTTATCCAGGACTAGCGGGAACGATGAGCAGTTCTTC
. | TRBJ1-1 | TRBV13 | . | CASSIGRGGAEAFF | TGTGCCAGCAGCATAGGACGGGGGGGCGCTGAAGCTTTCTTT
. | TRBJ1-2 | TRBV9 | . | CASSVEGGYGYTF | TGTGCCAGCAGCGTAGAAGGCGGGTATGGCTACACCTTC
. | TRBJ2-2 | TRBV7-9 | TRBD2 | CASSLARAGRDTGELFF | TGTGCCAGCAGCTTAGCCCGAGCGGGGCGGGACACCGGGGAGCTGTTTTTT
. | TRBJ1-1 | TRBV5-1 | . | CASSWAANKAEAFF | TGCGCCAGCAGCTGGGCCGCAAACAAGGCTGAAGCTTTCTTT
. | TRBJ1-1 | TRBV5-1 | . | CASSWAPANTEAFF | TGCGCCAGCAGCTGGGCCCCTGCGAACACTGAAGCTTTCTTT
. | TRBJ2-3 | TRBV5-1 | TRBD2 | CASSLGQGLAGTDTQYF | TGCGCCAGCAGCTTGGGCCAGGGACTAGCGGGCACAGATACGCAGTATTTT